The clone carrying this TCR beta chain was observed a few times. Its matching antigen is unknown. These data are taken from a study of shared clonotypes between healthy human individuals. Notes on the study in general: Rarefaction indicated that sorted-subset sequencing remained incomplete although depth was large.

Several immunoSEQ plates held equal portions of the genomic DNA taken from each subset. Clones were sequenced by immunoSEQ multiplex PCR, and TCRdb holds only the in-frame ones, with some missing. Of 200,000 to 250,000 clones listed, over 50% are singletons. This sequence was found in a man aged 25-45 years in good health. The material sequenced was memory CD4+ T cells sorted from blood. Subset here: CD45RA-negative fraction.

CDR3 in amino acids: CASTPLGHFSTDTQYF. CDR3 nucleotide sequence: TGCGCCAGCACCCCTCTGGGACATTTTAGCACAGATACGCAGTATTTT. The chain carries TRBV5-1 and TRBJ2-3; maybe TRBD1 (6 bases). Germline CDR1 SGHRS, CDR2 YFSETQ. Trimming left V 6 bases short and J 0 bases short, with 17 bases between. This CDR3 contains 16 residues.